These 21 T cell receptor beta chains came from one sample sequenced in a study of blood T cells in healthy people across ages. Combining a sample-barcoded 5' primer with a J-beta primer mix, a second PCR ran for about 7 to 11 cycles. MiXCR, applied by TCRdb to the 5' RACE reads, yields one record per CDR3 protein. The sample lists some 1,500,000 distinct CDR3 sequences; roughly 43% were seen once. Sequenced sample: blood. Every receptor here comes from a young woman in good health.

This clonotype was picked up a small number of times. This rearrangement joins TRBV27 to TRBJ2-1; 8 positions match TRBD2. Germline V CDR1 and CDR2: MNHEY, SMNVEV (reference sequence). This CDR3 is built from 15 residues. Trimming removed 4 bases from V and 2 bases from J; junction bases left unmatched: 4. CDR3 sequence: CASSWSGGPYNEQFF. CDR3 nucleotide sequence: TGTGCCAGCAGTTGGTCGGGAGGGCCCTACAATGAGCAGTTCTTC.

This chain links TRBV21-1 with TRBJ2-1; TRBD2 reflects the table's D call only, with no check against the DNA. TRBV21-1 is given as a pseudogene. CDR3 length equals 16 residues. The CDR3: CASCKASSGTSHEQFF. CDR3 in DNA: TGTGCCAGCTGCAAGGCCTCTAGCGGGACTTCCCATGAGCAGTTCTTC.

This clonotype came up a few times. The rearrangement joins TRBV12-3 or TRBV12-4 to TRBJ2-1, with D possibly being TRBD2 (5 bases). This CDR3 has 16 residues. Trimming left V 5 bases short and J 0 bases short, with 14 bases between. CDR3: CASSPGEGSSYNEQFF. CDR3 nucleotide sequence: TGTGCCAGCAGTCCTGGAGAGGGAAGCTCCTACAATGAGCAGTTCTTC.

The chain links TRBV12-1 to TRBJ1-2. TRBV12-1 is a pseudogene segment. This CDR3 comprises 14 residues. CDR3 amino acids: CASSFVPRVPGYTF. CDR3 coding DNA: TGTGCCAGCAGCTTTGTTCCCCGAGTCCCTGGCTACACCTTC.

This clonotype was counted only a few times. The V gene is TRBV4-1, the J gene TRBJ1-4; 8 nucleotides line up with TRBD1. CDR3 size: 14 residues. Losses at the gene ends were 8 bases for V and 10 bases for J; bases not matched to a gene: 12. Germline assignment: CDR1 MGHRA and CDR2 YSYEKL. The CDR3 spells CASSGGQALPKLFF. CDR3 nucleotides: TGCGCCAGCTCGGGGGGACAGGCCCTTCCAAAACTGTTTTTT.

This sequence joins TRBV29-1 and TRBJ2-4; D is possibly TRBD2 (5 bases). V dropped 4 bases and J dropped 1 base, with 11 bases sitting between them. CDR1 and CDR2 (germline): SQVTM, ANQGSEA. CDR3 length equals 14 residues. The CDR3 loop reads CSVVRRGAKNIQYF. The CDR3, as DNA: TGCAGCGTTGTGCGGAGAGGGGCCAAAAACATTCAGTACTTC.

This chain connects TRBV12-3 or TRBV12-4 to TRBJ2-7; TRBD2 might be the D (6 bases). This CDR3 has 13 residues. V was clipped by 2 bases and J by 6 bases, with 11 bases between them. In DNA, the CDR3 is TGTGCCAGCAGTTTACTTGGAGGGTTCGAGCAGTACTTC. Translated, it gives CASSLLGGFEQYF.

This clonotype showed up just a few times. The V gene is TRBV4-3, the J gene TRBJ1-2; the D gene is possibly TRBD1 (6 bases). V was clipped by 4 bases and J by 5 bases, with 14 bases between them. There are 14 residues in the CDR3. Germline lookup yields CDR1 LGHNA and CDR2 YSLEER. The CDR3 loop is CASSPLGTSYGYTF. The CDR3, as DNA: TGCGCCAGCAGCCCCCTCGGGACATCTTATGGCTACACCTTC.

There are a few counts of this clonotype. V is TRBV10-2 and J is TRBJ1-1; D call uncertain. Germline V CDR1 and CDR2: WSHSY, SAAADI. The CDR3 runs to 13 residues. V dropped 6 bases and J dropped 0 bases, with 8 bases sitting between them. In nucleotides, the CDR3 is TGCGCCAGCAGCGCAGTATTGAACACTGAAGCTTTCTTT. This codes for CASSAVLNTEAFF.

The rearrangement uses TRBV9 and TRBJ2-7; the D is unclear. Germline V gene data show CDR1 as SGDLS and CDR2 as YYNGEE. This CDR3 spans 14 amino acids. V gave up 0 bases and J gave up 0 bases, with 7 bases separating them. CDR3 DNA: TGTGCCAGCAGCGTAGACTCGAGCTCCTACGAGCAGTACTTC. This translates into CASSVDSSSYEQYF.

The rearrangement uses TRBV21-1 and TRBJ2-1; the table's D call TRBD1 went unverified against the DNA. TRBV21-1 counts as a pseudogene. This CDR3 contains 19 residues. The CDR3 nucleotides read TGTGCCAGCGAAAGAGTCAGGGTAGGCTCCAGGAGCTCCTACAATGAGCAGTTCTTC. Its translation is CASERVRVGSRSSYNEQFF.

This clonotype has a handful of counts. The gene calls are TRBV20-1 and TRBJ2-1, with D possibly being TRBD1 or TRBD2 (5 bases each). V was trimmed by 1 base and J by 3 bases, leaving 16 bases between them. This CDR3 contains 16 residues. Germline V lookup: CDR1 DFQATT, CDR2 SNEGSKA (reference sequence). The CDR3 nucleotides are TGCAGTGCTAGAGCATCCCCCGGGGCTAACTACAATGAGCAGTTCTTC. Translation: CSARASPGANYNEQFF.

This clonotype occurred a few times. CDR3 nucleotide sequence: TGTGCCAGCAGCGTGGGGACTAGCGGGGATCTTCCCTACGAGCAGTACTTC. Translating it yields CASSVGTSGDLPYEQYF. The chain employs TRBV9 and TRBJ2-7, with 13 bases fitting TRBD2. CDR1 and CDR2 from the germline V gene are SGDLS and YYNGEE. The CDR3 consists of 17 residues. With 2 bases clipped from V and 2 bases from J, the junction kept 7 bases outside the gene matches.

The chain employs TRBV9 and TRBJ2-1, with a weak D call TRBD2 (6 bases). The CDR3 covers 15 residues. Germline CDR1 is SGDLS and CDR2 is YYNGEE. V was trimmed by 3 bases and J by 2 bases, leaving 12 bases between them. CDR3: CASSAEGFAYNEQFF. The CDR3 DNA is TGTGCCAGCAGCGCGGAGGGGTTTGCCTACAATGAGCAGTTCTTC. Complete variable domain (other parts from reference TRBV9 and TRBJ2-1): DSGVTQTPKHLITATGQRVTLRCSPRSGDLSVYWYQQSLDQGLQFLIQYYNGEERAKGNILERFSAQQFPDLHSELNLSSLELGDSALYFCASSAEGFAYNEQFFGPGTRLTVL.

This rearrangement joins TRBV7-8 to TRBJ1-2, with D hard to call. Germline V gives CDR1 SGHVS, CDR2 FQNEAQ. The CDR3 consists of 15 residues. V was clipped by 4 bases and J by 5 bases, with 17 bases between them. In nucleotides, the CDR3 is TGTGCCAGCAGCTCAGGCCCAAACGCACGGTATGGCTACACCTTC. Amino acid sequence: CASSSGPNARYGYTF.

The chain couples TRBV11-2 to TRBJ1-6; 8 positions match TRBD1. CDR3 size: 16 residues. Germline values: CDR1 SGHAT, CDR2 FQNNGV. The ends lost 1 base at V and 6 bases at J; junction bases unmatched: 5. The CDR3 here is CASSLVRTGLNSPLHF. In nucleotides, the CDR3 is TGTGCCAGCAGCTTAGTCCGGACAGGGCTTAATTCACCCCTCCACTTT.

DNA for the CDR3: TGTGCCAGCAGTTTCGGGACAGACTCGTCCTACGAGCAGTACTTC. Encoded protein: CASSFGTDSSYEQYF. V and J are TRBV12-3 or TRBV12-4 and TRBJ2-7; 7 positions agree with TRBD1. V was clipped by 3 bases and J by 1 base; unmatched bases: 6. The CDR3 extends over 15 amino acids.

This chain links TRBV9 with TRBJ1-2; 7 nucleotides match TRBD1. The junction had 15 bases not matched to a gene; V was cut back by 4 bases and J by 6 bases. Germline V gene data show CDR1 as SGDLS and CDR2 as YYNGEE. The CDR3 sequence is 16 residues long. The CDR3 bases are TGTGCCAGCAGCCCCAGAACCGGGACAGAGAATAATGGCTACACCTTC. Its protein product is CASSPRTGTENNGYTF.

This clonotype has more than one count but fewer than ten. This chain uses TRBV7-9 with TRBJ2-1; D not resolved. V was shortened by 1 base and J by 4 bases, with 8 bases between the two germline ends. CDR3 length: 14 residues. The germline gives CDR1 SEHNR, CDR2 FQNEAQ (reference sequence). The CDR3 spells CASSLGAAYNEQFF. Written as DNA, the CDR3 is TGTGCCAGCAGCTTAGGAGCTGCGTACAATGAGCAGTTCTTC.

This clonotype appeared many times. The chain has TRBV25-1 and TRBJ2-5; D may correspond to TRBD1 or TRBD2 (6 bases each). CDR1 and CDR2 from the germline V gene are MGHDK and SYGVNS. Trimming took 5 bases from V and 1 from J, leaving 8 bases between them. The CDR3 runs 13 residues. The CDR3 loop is CASSWGAQETQYF. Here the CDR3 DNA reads TGTGCCAGCAGTTGGGGGGCCCAAGAGACCCAGTACTTC.

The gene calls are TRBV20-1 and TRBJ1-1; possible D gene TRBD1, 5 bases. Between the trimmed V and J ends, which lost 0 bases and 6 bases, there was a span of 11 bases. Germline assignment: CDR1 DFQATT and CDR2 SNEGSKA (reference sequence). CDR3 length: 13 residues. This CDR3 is CSARDPAGAEAFF. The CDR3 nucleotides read TGCAGTGCTAGAGATCCTGCGGGGGCTGAAGCTTTCTTT.